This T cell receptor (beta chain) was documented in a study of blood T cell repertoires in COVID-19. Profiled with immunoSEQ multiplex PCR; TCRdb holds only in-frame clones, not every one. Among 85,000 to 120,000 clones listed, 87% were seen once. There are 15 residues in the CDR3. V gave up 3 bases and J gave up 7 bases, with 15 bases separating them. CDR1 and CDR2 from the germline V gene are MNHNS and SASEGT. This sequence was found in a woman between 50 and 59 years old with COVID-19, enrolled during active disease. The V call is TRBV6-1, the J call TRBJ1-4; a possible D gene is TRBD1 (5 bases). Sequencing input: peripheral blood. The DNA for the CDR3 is TGTGCCAGCAGTGAGACAGCACCTATAGGTGAAAAACTGTTTTTT. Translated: CASSETAPIGEKLFF.